The clone carrying this T cell receptor beta chain was observed many times. The CDR3 covers 14 residues. The trim removed 2 bases at V and 2 bases at J, leaving 2 bases unmatched. Germline V gives CDR1 KGHDR, CDR2 SFDVKD. The data are from a study of breast tumors, draining lymph nodes, adjacent tissues. MiXCR, run by TCRdb on the multiplex PCR reads, gives a single entry per CDR3 protein. The table lists roughly 80,000 distinct CDR3 sequences, approximately 19% of them singletons. The lymph nodes were axillary draining lymph nodes from breast cancer patients. The clonotype originates from a female donor with breast cancer. Some clones in this sample may be carry-over from other donors' samples. What was sequenced was axillary lymph node tissue. The rearrangement uses TRBV24-1 and TRBJ2-7, with 7 positions matching TRBD1. CDR3 protein: CATSDSGTAYEQYF. Here the CDR3 DNA reads TGTGCCACCAGTGATTCCGGGACAGCCTACGAGCAGTACTTC.